These T cell receptor beta chains were read from a single sample in a study of shared clonotypes between healthy human individuals. The protocol was immunoSEQ multiplex PCR, while the TCRdb copy is restricted to in-frame clones and leaves out a portion. The sample records around 1.9 million clones, just over 90% being singletons. The sample consisted of naive CD8+ T cells from PBMCs. The receptors were sampled from a man aged 18-30 years in good health. Some clones in this sample may be carry-over from other donors' samples. The CDR3 runs from the conserved cysteine through the conserved F or W. The D gene is left open where the match is weak. Not every row has a clone size; where given, it reads once, few, many or a size class.

J gene | D gene | clone size | V gene | CDR3 DNA | CDR3 protein
TRBJ2-5 | - | - | TRBV11-2 | TGTGCCAGCAGCCTAGGCTTGGGATTATTAGAGACCCAGTACTTC | CASSLGLGLLETQYF
TRBJ2-7 | TRBD1 | - | TRBV2 | TGTGGAGGGACAGGGGGACACGAGCAGTACTTC | CGGTGGHEQYF
TRBJ1-3 | - | - | TRBV9 | TGTGCCAGCAGCGTAGATTGGCTGACCTCTGGAAACACCATATATTTT | CASSVDWLTSGNTIYF
TRBJ2-3 | TRBD2 | - | TRBV14 | TGTGCCAGCAGCGAGATTAATGGTAGGGGGCTAGCGGGAGCGGAAGATACGCAGTATTTT | CASSEINGRGLAGAEDTQYF
TRBJ1-1 | - | - | TRBV7-9 | TGTGCCAGCAGCTTAGTCGGCCCCAAGGCAACTGAAGCTTTCTTT | CASSLVGPKATEAFF
TRBJ2-3 | TRBD1 | - | TRBV6-4 | TGTGCCAGCAGGGGACAGAACACAGATACGCAGTATTTT | CASRGQNTDTQYF
TRBJ2-1 | TRBD1 | - | TRBV18 | TGTGCCAGCTCACCGACAGGGGGCGCCTACAATGAGCAGTTCTTC | CASSPTGGAYNEQFF
TRBJ2-2 | - | - | TRBV9 | TGTGCCAGCAGCGTCGGCGGGAACACCGGGGAGCTGTTTTTT | CASSVGGNTGELFF
TRBJ1-1 | TRBD1 | - | TRBV6-5 | TGTGCCAGCAGTTACATCCCAGGGGGCATTGAAGCTTTCTTT | CASSYIPGGIEAFF
TRBJ2-2 | - | - | TRBV2 | TGTGCCAGCAGTGACTGGACCCGGGGCACCGGGGAGCTGTTTTTT | CASSDWTRGTGELFF
TRBJ2-1 | TRBD2 | - | TRBV27 | TGTGCCAGCAGTACTTCTAGCGGGGAAAGGGTCAATGAGCAGTTCTTC | CASSTSSGERVNEQFF
TRBJ2-1 | - | - | TRBV6-1 | TGTGCCAGCAGTGAGGGGGGTATCTCCTACAATGAGCAGTTCTTC | CASSEGGISYNEQFF
TRBJ1-5 | - | few | TRBV20-1 | TGCAGTGCCGGGGGCTATCAGCCCCAGCATTTT | CSAGGYQPQHF